This T cell receptor (beta chain) was retrieved from a study of T cells in Graves' hyperthyroidism and ophthalmopathy. On this clonotype: A much more abundant neighbour one base away suggests this may be a read error.

TCR beta CDR3 region amplification was performed from RNA transcripts. During a first-round RT-PCR of the TCR CDR3, the HTBI primer set was used. TCRdb itself ran the multiplex PCR reads through MiXCR, one entry per CDR3 protein. There are roughly 700,000 distinct CDR3 sequences in the sample; approximately 15% occur only once, and roughly a sixth lies in the top ten. Germline-derived CDR1 and CDR2 are GTSNPN and SVGIG (reference sequence). This CDR3 contains 14 residues. V trimming: 3 bases; J trimming: 6 bases; junction bases outside the gene matches: 6. The V gene is TRBV30, the J gene TRBJ2-5, with 11 bases fitting TRBD2. The sequenced sample consisted of blood. This TCR derives from a man aged 45-65 years with Graves' hyperthyroidism. The CDR3 region has the DNA TGTGCCTGGAGACTAGCGGGAGCAATACAGACCCAGTACTTC. Its protein is CAWRLAGAIQTQYF.